A selection of T cell receptor beta chains follows, all from one sample in a study of T-cell reconstitution after alpha-beta-depleted transplantation in children. Via MiXCR, TCRdb re-called the PCR reads, giving one row per CDR3 protein. The data show fewer than 550,000 distinct CDR3 sequences, 11% seen once. Sequences were derived from PBMCs, mostly from graft donor cells, sampled 180 days after TCRalphabeta/CD19-depleted stem cell transplant. Receptors originate from a female patient between 2 and 15 years old who had a stem cell transplant for aplastic anemia, so the T cells may come from the graft donor. CDR3s include the opening cysteine and the closing phenylalanine or tryptophan. Each record gives: V gene, clone size, J gene, D gene, CDR3 protein, CDR3 DNA. The D gene is left open where the match is weak. Some rows mark clone size as missing; the rest say once, few, many or name a class of expanded clone.

>TRBV27|few|TRBJ2-2|-
CASSRRGAAYGELFF
TGTGCCAGCAGTCGTCGGGGGGCTGCCTACGGGGAGCTGTTTTTT
>TRBV3-1|-|TRBJ2-1|-
CASSQEPGRSYNEQFF
TGTGCCAGCAGCCAAGAACCGGGGCGCTCCTACAATGAGCAGTTCTTC
>TRBV2|few|TRBJ2-4|-
CASSPGPAAPYKNIQYF
TGTGCCAGCAGTCCGGGACCCGCGGCCCCTTACAAAAACATTCAGTACTTC
>TRBV6-4|few|TRBJ2-3|-
CASRRGENTQYF
TGTGCCAGCCGAAGGGGAGAGAATACGCAGTATTTT
>TRBV20-1|-|TRBJ2-4|-
CSARDAGKAKNIQYF
TGCAGTGCTAGAGATGCCGGGAAAGCCAAAAACATTCAGTACTTC
>TRBV6-1|few|TRBJ2-6|-
CASTQGRTSGANVLTF
TGTGCCAGCACTCAGGGGCGAACCTCTGGGGCCAACGTCCTGACTTTC
>TRBV20-1|-|TRBJ2-2|TRBD2
CSARPGLVTGELFF
TGCAGTGCTAGGCCGGGACTAGTAACCGGGGAGCTGTTTTTT
>TRBV18|-|TRBJ2-1|-
CASSPGGTGNEQFF
TGTGCCAGCTCACCGGGCGGGACGGGCAATGAGCAGTTCTTC
>TRBV19|few|TRBJ2-4|TRBD2
CASSREREGEAKNIQYF
TGTGCCAGTAGCCGAGAACGGGAGGGAGAAGCCAAAAACATTCAGTACTTC
>TRBV14|-|TRBJ2-7|-
CASSQERGVEQYF
TGTGCCAGCAGCCAAGAGCGGGGAGTAGAGCAGTACTTC
>TRBV7-9|few|TRBJ2-6|-
CASSLIQAGANVLTF
TGTGCCAGCAGCTTAATACAGGCTGGGGCCAACGTCCTGACTTTC
>TRBV6-2/TRBV6-3|-|TRBJ2-3|TRBD2
CASSYLGLAESSTDTQYF
TGTGCCAGCAGTTACCTCGGACTAGCGGAATCAAGCACAGATACGCAGTATTTT
>TRBV24-1|few|TRBJ2-1|-
CATSDAVTRNNEQFF
TGTGCCACCAGTGATGCGGTGACTCGCAACAATGAGCAGTTCTTC
>TRBV3-1|-|TRBJ1-5|-
CASSQVYPRTGRPGPQHF
TGTGCCAGCAGCCAAGTGTATCCCCGCACAGGTCGTCCAGGGCCCCAGCATTTT
>TRBV4-1|-|TRBJ2-7|-
CASSQDLSGLYEQYF
TGCGCCAGCAGCCAAGATCTCTCAGGGTTGTACGAGCAGTACTTC
>TRBV4-3|few|TRBJ2-1|TRBD1
CASSQDIIRTGYSWEQFF
TGCGCCAGCAGCCAAGATATAATACGGACAGGGTATTCGTGGGAGCAGTTCTTC
>TRBV4-3|many|TRBJ1-1|-
CASSQDQGRGTEAFF
TGCGCCAGCAGCCAAGATCAAGGGAGAGGGACTGAAGCTTTCTTT
>TRBV6-1|-|TRBJ2-4|-
CASSEIRTAKNIQYF
TGTGCCAGCAGTGAGATCAGGACGGCCAAAAACATTCAGTACTTC
>TRBV12-3/TRBV12-4|-|TRBJ2-1|-
CASSLGNTKWGEQFF
TGTGCCAGCAGTTTGGGCAATACAAAGTGGGGTGAGCAGTTCTTC
>TRBV30|few|TRBJ2-1|TRBD2
CAWSLTSGVYNEQFF
TGTGCCTGGAGCCTCACTAGCGGAGTCTACAATGAGCAGTTCTTC
>TRBV20-1|many|TRBJ2-1|-
CSARERSYNEQFF
TGCAGTGCTAGAGAGCGTTCCTACAATGAGCAGTTCTTC
>TRBV4-3|few|TRBJ1-2|TRBD1
CASSQDGGGVRYGYTF
TGCGCCAGCAGCCAAGATGGAGGGGGCGTCCGGTATGGCTACACCTTC
>TRBV4-3|-|TRBJ2-1|TRBD2
CASSQPLSGAGSYNEQFF
TGCGCCAGCAGCCAGCCCCTTAGCGGGGCGGGGTCCTACAATGAGCAGTTCTTC
>TRBV12-3/TRBV12-4|-|TRBJ2-2|-
CASTARAGELFF
TGTGCCAGCACCGCTCGGGCCGGGGAGCTGTTTTTT